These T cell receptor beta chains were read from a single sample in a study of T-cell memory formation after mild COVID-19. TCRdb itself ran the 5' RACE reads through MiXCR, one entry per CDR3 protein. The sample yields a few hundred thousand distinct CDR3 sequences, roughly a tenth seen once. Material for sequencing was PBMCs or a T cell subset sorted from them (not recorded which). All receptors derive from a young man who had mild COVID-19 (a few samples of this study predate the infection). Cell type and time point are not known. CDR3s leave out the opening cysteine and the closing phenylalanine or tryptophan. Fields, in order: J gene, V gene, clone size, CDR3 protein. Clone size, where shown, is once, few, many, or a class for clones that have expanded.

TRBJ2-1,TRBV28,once,ALLASGSSYNEQF
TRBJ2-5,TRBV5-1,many,ASRLGYRETQY
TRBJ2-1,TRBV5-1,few,ASSLDSGGLYNEQF
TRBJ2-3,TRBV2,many,ASSQRGASLDTQY
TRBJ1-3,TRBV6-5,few,ASRETGWDTIY
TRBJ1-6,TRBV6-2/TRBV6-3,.,ASATPRDFNSPLH
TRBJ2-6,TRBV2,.,ASSESSGANVLT
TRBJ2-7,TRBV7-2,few,ASSHGLANTYEQY
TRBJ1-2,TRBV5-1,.,ASSLEGANGYT
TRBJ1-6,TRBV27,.,ASTTGKNSPLH
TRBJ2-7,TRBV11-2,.,ASSALAGKSYGQY
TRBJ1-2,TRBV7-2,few,ASSFTAGDGYT
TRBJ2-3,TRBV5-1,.,ASSPDRGDTDTQY
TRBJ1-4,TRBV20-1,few,SAWTGGVGEKLF
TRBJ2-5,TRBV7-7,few,ASSLTGTSGTPQY
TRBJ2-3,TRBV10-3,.,AISGQGVTDTQY
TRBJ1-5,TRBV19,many,ASGEEAGGLNQPQH
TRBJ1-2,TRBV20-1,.,SARGPGGYT
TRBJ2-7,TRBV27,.,ASRSTGSYEQY
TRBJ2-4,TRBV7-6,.,ASSLGQGLAKNIQY
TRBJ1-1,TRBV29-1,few,SVEGVEAF
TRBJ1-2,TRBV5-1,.,ASSPEGQGGYT
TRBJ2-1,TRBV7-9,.,ASSLWLAGFYNEQF
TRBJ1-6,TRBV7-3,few,ASSLTGTGYSPLH
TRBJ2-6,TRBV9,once,ASSDTVSSGANVLT
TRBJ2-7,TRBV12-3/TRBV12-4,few,ASSLRGPGNYEQY
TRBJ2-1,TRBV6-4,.,ASSGPSSEQF
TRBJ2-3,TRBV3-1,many,ASSQGETRTQY
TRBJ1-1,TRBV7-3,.,ASSVSQGDEAF
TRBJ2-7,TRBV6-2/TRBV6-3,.,ASSLAPHTYEQY
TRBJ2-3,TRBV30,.,AGLRGATDTQY
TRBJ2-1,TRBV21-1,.,ASSKILDGTLYNEQF
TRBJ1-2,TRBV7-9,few,ASSPEGAGGYT
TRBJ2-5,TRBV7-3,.,ASSRNGETQY
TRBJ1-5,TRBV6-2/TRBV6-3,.,ASGDRTSDQPQH
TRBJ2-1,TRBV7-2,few,ASRISGGQF
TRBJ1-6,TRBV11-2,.,ASSSPLRQGRNSPLH
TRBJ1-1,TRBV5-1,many,ASSLGTVLNTEAF
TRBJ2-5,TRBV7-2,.,ASSPGLVAGETQY
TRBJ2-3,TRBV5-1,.,ASTHESTSTDTQY
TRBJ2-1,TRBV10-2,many,ASRLAYNEQF
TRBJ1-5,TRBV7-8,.,ASSSTVGGGGPRPQH
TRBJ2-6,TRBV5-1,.,ASSWAGQEANVLT
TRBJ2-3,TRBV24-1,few,ATSSPSTDTQY
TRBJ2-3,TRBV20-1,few,SFDMRWDPSTDTQY
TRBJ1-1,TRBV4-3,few,ASSQDPWSGTGDTEAF
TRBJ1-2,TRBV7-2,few,ASTPFLGVRGYT
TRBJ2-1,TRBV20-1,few,SAQAQRGVNEQF
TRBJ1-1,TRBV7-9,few,ASRDWGAGMNTEAF
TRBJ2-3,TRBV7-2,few,ASSPIAGGSTDTQY
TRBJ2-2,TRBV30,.,AWSVLFGELF
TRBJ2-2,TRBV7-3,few,ASSLPPGELF